This T cell receptor beta chain originates from a study of shared clonotypes between healthy human individuals. The naive CD8 population came from CD45RO-negative cells selected for CCR7, without terminally differentiated effector memory CD45RA+ cells. Method: immunoSEQ multiplex PCR; TCRdb's copy keeps in-frame clones and lacks some. The sample lists about 600,000 clones, 95% to 98% occurring once. This CDR3 has 18 amino acids. V lost 0 bases, J lost 6 bases, and 21 bases lay in between. Germline values: CDR1 SEHNR, CDR2 FQNEAQ (reference sequence). The chain recombines TRBV7-9 with TRBJ2-1, with D maybe TRBD2 (5 bases). The sequenced sample was naive CD8+ T cells sorted from blood. This clonotype was obtained from a man aged 30-40 years in good health. The CDR3 loop is CASSLALTREVAGNEQFF. The CDR3 coding sequence is TGTGCCAGCAGCTTAGCCCTCACCCGGGAAGTAGCAGGCAATGAGCAGTTCTTC.